Below, one TCR beta chain is given with its context. TCRdb's table, derived via immunoSEQ multiplex PCR, lists solely in-frame clones and lacks some. The sample carries approximately 120,000 clones, more than 80% recorded once. These data belong to a study of blood T cell repertoires in COVID-19. Study summary: Some COVID-19 samples were acute and others convalescent; all came from the United States, Italy and Spain.

The sample consisted of peripheral blood. This receptor was taken from a woman aged 80 or over with COVID-19, enrolled during active disease.

CDR3 nucleotides: TGTGCCATCAGTGAGTCTCGGGGGACCTACGAGCAGTACTTC. Its translation is CAISESRGTYEQYF. V is TRBV10-3 and J is TRBJ2-7; D perhaps matches TRBD2 (6 bases). CDR3 length: 14 amino acids. Trimming removed 0 bases at V and 2 bases at J, with 8 bases between. Germline V gene lookup returns CDR1 ENHRY and CDR2 SYGVKD.